Listed here are 20 T cell receptor beta chains from one sample, sequenced in a study of OX40 agonist ivuxolimab in advanced cancers. Generated by immunoSEQ multiplex PCR, the TCRdb table keeps only in-frame clones and is missing some. The sample lists approximately 10,000 clones, about nine tenths occurring once. The material was CD4+ or CD8+ T cells sorted from blood, obtained in a trial of the OX40 agonist ivuxolimab. The source is an adult with an advanced solid tumor such as melanoma, head and neck, liver or kidney cancer.

J is TRBJ2-7 and V is TRBV7-6; TRBD1 matches 8 bases. The CDR3 has 14 amino acids. The V and J ends lost 5 bases and 6 bases, in that order; junction bases with no gene match: 9. Germline V lookup: CDR1 SGHVS, CDR2 FNYEAQ. CDR3 in amino acids: CASSKQGVWAEQYF. The CDR3 bases are TGTGCCAGCAGCAAACAGGGGGTCTGGGCCGAGCAGTACTTC.

The CDR3 here is CASSTDPRGCRTEAFF. The CDR3 DNA is TGTGCCAGCAGCACAGACCCCAGGGGATGCAGGACTGAAGCTTTCTTT. The rearrangement links TRBV21-1 to TRBJ1-1; TRBD1 is taken as the D call from the table, unchecked against the DNA. TRBV21-1 is a pseudogene locus. The CDR3 totals 16 residues.

CDR3 DNA sequence: TGTGCCAGCAGCCAGGCGGCAGGGGACAATCAGCCCCAGCATTTT. It encodes CASSQAAGDNQPQHF. This chain uses TRBV4-2 with TRBJ1-5; D might be TRBD1 (6 bases). This CDR3 is built from 15 residues. CDR1 LGHNA and CDR2 YNFKEQ come from the germline V gene. V lost 3 bases and J 3 bases, leaving 12 bases between the germline ends.

This chain connects TRBV10-3 to TRBJ2-7; 8 nucleotides line up with TRBD1. This CDR3 is 14 amino acids long. CDR1 ENHRY and CDR2 SYGVKD come from the germline V gene. After removal of 7 bases from V and 3 bases from J, the junction contained 8 bases not matched to a gene. This CDR3 reads CAITRTGSDYEQYF. In nucleotides, the CDR3 is TGTGCCATCACCCGGACAGGGTCCGACTACGAGCAGTACTTC.

The CDR3 loop is CATPRFGRTEAFF. The CDR3 DNA is TGTGCCACCCCAAGGTTTGGGAGGACTGAAGCTTTCTTT. V and J are TRBV25-1 and TRBJ1-1; D unclear. V lost 10 bases and J 5 bases, leaving 17 bases between the germline ends. Per germline, CDR1 MGHDK and CDR2 SYGVNS. There are 13 residues in the CDR3.

The genes are TRBV11-2 and TRBJ2-1, with 12 positions matching TRBD2. Germline V lookup: CDR1 SGHAT, CDR2 FQNNGV. Losses at the gene ends were 0 bases for V and 8 bases for J; bases not matched to a gene: 8. This CDR3 is built from 17 residues. CDR3 region: CASSLDTGTSGSDEQFF. The CDR3 DNA follows: TGTGCCAGCAGCTTAGATACGGGGACTAGCGGGTCCGATGAGCAGTTCTTC.

CDR3 in amino acids: CASSMTENTEAFF. The CDR3 coding sequence is TGTGCCAGTAGTATGACAGAGAACACTGAAGCTTTCTTT. The chain is built from TRBV19 and TRBJ1-1; D possibly corresponds to TRBD1 (5 bases). CDR1 is LNHDA, CDR2 SQIVND, per germline (reference sequence). The length of the CDR3 is 13 residues. With 3 bases removed from V and 1 base from J, the gap between germline ends came to 6 bases.

The chain combines TRBV13 with TRBJ2-3; 15 positions match TRBD2. Germline V gene lookup returns CDR1 PRHDT and CDR2 FYEKMQ (reference sequence). This CDR3 has 18 residues. V shed 5 bases, J shed 7 bases, and the junction held 13 bases outside the gene matches. The CDR3 spells CASSPRTSGGAETHTQYF. The CDR3 DNA is TGTGCCAGCAGCCCCCGGACTAGCGGGGGGGCCGAGACACATACGCAGTATTTT.

Notes on this clone: The germline gene is not matched at one end of the junction; a read error may be the cause. This chain uses TRBV9 with TRBJ2-1; a possible D gene is TRBD2 (6 bases). From germline, CDR1 is SGDLS and CDR2 YYNGEE. The CDR3 contains 16 residues. The CDR3 DNA sequence: TGTGCCAGCAGCGTAGCGGGGGATCTCTCCGACAATGAGCAGTTCTTC. It translates to CASSVAGDLSDNEQFF.

This sequence joins TRBV5-4 and TRBJ2-7, with 12 bases identical to TRBD2. Germline assignment: CDR1 SGHNT and CDR2 YYREEE (reference sequence). Unmatched junction bases numbered 12, after V lost 4 bases and J lost 7 bases. The CDR3 has 16 amino acids. Here the CDR3 DNA reads TGTGCCAGCAGCCCTTTACTAGCGGGGGGCAAAGGGGAGCAGTACTTC. It encodes CASSPLLAGGKGEQYF.

This rearrangement joins TRBV10-3 to TRBJ2-7; TRBD1 matches 9 bases. Trimming cost V 8 bases and J 5 bases; bases outside gene matches: 4. The CDR3 sequence is 12 residues long. CDR1 and CDR2 from the germline V gene are ENHRY and SYGVKD. The CDR3, as DNA: TGTGCCATCGGGACAGGGTTAGACGAGCAGTACTTC. Translation: CAIGTGLDEQYF.

The rearrangement links TRBV6-1 to TRBJ1-2; D gene ambiguous. The CDR3 contains 15 residues. Germline V gene data show CDR1 as MNHNS and CDR2 as SASEGT. With 0 bases removed from V and 0 bases from J, the gap between germline ends came to 8 bases. CDR3 nucleotides: TGTGCCAGCAGTGAAGCGATCTCAGCTAACTATGGCTACACCTTC. It encodes CASSEAISANYGYTF.

This chain uses TRBV7-2 with TRBJ2-1; D call uncertain. Per germline, CDR1 SGHTA and CDR2 FQGNSA. There are 13 residues in the CDR3. Deletions cut 1 base from V and 6 bases from J, with 7 bases between. CDR3 protein: CASSLGIANEQFF. The CDR3 region has the DNA TGTGCCAGCAGCTTAGGGATAGCCAATGAGCAGTTCTTC.

The V gene is TRBV18, the J gene TRBJ1-1; D call uncertain. The CDR3 loop spans 13 amino acids. Germline CDR1 KGHSH, CDR2 LQKENI. Deletions cut 3 bases from V and 2 bases from J, with 7 bases between. CDR3 coding DNA: TGTGCCAGCTCACCCGAAGGTAACACTGAAGCTTTCTTT. Its protein product is CASSPEGNTEAFF.

The chain has TRBV2 and TRBJ2-7; TRBD2 might be the D (6 bases). Germline V gives CDR1 SNHLY, CDR2 FYNNEI. This CDR3 spans 15 amino acids. Trimming left V 6 bases short and J 0 bases short, with 15 bases between. CDR3 nucleotide sequence: TGTGCCAGCAGCTTATACGGGGGACTCTCCTACGAGCAGTACTTC. Residues: CASSLYGGLSYEQYF.

The V gene is TRBV7-9, the J gene TRBJ2-5, with D perhaps matching TRBD2 (5 bases). Trimming took 8 bases from V and 5 from J, leaving 18 bases between them. The germline V gene has CDR1 SEHNR and CDR2 FQNEAQ (reference sequence). This CDR3 region has 14 residues. The DNA for the CDR3 is TGTGCCAGCGCCAACGTCGAGGGCGCGGAGACCCAGTACTTC. Its protein is CASANVEGAETQYF.

This clone rates as medium-sized. The V and J genes are TRBV7-8 and TRBJ2-7, with 10 bases that match TRBD2. The CDR3 is made up of 15 amino acids. The junction had 9 bases not matched to a gene; V was cut back by 5 bases and J by 5 bases. From germline, CDR1 is SGHVS and CDR2 FQNEAQ. For the CDR3, the DNA is TGTGCCAGCAGCGCCTCTAGCGGGGGACCCCACGAGCAGTACTTC. Protein: CASSASSGGPHEQYF.

Of note for this clone: The sample carries other DNA sequences with the same CDR3. This chain links TRBV5-4 with TRBJ1-6; D not resolved. The CDR3 spans 15 residues. Germline lookup yields CDR1 SGHNT and CDR2 YYREEE (reference sequence). V lost 2 bases to trimming and J lost 0 bases, with 6 bases between them. For the CDR3, the DNA is TGTGCCAGCAGCTTCGGGAGCTCCTATAATTCACCCCTCCACTTT. It encodes CASSFGSSYNSPLHF.

This clone has just one count. V usage is TRBV29-1 and J usage is TRBJ2-7, with 8 nucleotides matching TRBD2. Unmatched junction bases numbered 12, after V lost 4 bases and J lost 7 bases. Germline V gene sequence: CDR1 SQVTM, CDR2 ANQGSEA. CDR3 length: 14 amino acids. This chain's CDR3 is CSVGGASGQGEQYF. As DNA, the CDR3 is TGCAGCGTTGGAGGCGCTAGCGGGCAAGGTGAGCAGTACTTC.

V and J are TRBV11-2 and TRBJ2-7; no clear D gene. The germline gives CDR1 SGHAT, CDR2 FQNNGV. V lost 1 base and J 3 bases, leaving 7 bases between the germline ends. The CDR3 length is 13 residues. The CDR3 bases are TGTGCCAGCAGCTTAGGTGTTAGCTACGAGCAGTACTTC. Translation gives CASSLGVSYEQYF. Using reference TRBV11-2 and TRBJ2-7 for the parts outside the CDR3, the full variable domain is EAGVAQSPRYKIIEKRQSVAFWCNPISGHATLYWYQQILGQGPKLLIQFQNNGVVDDSQLPKDRFSAERLKGVDSTLKIQPAKLEDSAVYLCASSLGVSYEQYFGPGTRLTVT.